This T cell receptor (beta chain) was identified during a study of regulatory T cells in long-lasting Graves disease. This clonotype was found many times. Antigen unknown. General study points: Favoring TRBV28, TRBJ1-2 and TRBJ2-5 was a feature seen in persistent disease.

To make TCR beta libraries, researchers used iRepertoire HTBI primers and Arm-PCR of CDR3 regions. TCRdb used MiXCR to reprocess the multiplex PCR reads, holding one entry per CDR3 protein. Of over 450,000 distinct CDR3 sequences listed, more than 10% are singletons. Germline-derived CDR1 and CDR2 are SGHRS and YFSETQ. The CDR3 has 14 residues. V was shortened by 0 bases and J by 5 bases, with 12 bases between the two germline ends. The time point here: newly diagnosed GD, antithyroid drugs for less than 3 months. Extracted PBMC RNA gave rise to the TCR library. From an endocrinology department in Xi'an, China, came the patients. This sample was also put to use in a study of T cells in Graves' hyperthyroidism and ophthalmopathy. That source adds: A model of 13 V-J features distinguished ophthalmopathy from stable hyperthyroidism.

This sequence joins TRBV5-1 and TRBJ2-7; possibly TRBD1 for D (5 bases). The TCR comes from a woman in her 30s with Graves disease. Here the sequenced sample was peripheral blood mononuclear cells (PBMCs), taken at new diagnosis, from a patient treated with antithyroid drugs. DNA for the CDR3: TGCGCCAGCAGCTTGGAACAGGTCTACCACGAGCAGTACTTC. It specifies CASSLEQVYHEQYF.